The 17 T cell receptor beta chains listed next were all sequenced from one sample in a study of cytomegalovirus exposure and HLA in healthy donors. A multiplex PCR was run with 60 Vbeta primers and 13 Jbeta primers. The table came from immunoSEQ multiplex PCR; TCRdb's copy has only in-frame clones and leaves some out. The sample shows about 210,000 clones, roughly 82% of them seen only once. The sample taken for sequencing was PBMCs. Receptor source: a man in his forties or fifties in good health and CMV-seropositive.

The chain combines TRBV6-1 with TRBJ1-2; no clear D. Germline loops: CDR1 MNHNS, CDR2 SASEGT. The CDR3 contains 11 residues. Trimming shortened V by 4 bases and J by 5 bases, and 5 bases separated the two germline ends. The CDR3 loop is CASSGGYGYTF. CDR3 in DNA: TGTGCCAGCAGTGGAGGGTATGGCTACACCTTC.

The V and J genes are TRBV30 and TRBJ1-2, with D possibly TRBD1 on 5 matching bases. CDR1 is GTSNPN and CDR2 is SVGIG in the germline V gene (reference sequence). This CDR3 is 13 amino acids long. Trimming left V 2 bases short and J 5 bases short, with 12 bases between. In nucleotides, the CDR3 is TGTGCCTGGAGTAGACAGTCTTCTTATGGCTACACCTTC. It yields the protein CAWSRQSSYGYTF.

This clone was counted a few times. The chain recombines TRBV28 with TRBJ2-3; no clear D. From germline, CDR1 is MDHEN and CDR2 SYDVKM. Trimming stripped 3 bases from V and 5 bases from J, with 6 bases between. CDR3 length: 12 amino acids. DNA of the CDR3: TGTGCCAGCAGTTTCCTCCTAGATACGCAGTATTTT. Translation gives CASSFLLDTQYF.

The chain has TRBV7-9 and TRBJ2-2; 8 bases line up with TRBD1. This CDR3 is built from 16 residues. Germline V gene sequence: CDR1 SEHNR, CDR2 FQNEAQ (reference sequence). V dropped 5 bases and J dropped 3; count of bases not matched to a gene: 8. CDR3 amino acids: CASSPWTGLDTGELFF. The CDR3 nucleotides are TGTGCCAGCAGCCCCTGGACAGGGCTCGACACCGGGGAGCTGTTTTTT.

This clone was recorded a few times. The chain recombines TRBV7-6 with TRBJ2-2; perhaps TRBD2 as D (5 bases). Germline V gives CDR1 SGHVS, CDR2 FNYEAQ. The V gene lost 7 bases and the J gene lost 3 bases, with 24 bases spanning the gap. The length of the CDR3 is 18 residues. The CDR3, as DNA: TGTGCCAGCATGCCAGGTGGAGTAGCGCACACTTACACCGGGGAGCTGTTTTTT. Translating gives CASMPGGVAHTYTGELFF.

Of note for this clone: The same CDR3 is also encoded by other DNA sequences in this sample. The V call is TRBV11-2, the J call TRBJ2-5; possible D gene TRBD1, 6 bases. Germline V gene data show CDR1 as SGHAT and CDR2 as FQNNGV. V lost 6 bases and J lost 6, with 29 bases in between. This CDR3 comprises 18 residues. Here the CDR3 reads CASSSYEGTRGRRQTQYF. The DNA of the CDR3 is TGTGCCAGCAGTTCTTATGAGGGGACCAGGGGTAGGCGGCAGACCCAGTACTTC.

The CDR3 DNA reads TGTGCCAGCAGCTTAGTGGCGGAGGCGAACACTGAAGCTTTCTTT. Translated, it gives CASSLVAEANTEAFF. The chain is built from TRBV7-6 and TRBJ1-1; D call uncertain. Trimming removed 1 base at V and 1 base at J, with 10 bases between. This CDR3 has 15 residues. Germline V gives CDR1 SGHVS, CDR2 FNYEAQ.

This sequence joins TRBV5-6 and TRBJ2-1, with D unresolved. CDR3 length: 11 residues. The germline CDR1 and CDR2 sequences are SGHDT and YYEEEE. With 3 bases removed from V and 9 bases from J, the gap between germline ends came to 7 bases. The CDR3 protein is CASSYSREQFF. CDR3 sequence (DNA): TGTGCCAGCAGCTACTCCCGTGAGCAGTTCTTC.

V and J are TRBV5-1 and TRBJ2-1; tentatively, D is TRBD1 (6 bases). The germline V gene has CDR1 SGHRS and CDR2 YFSETQ. The germline V and J ends were trimmed by 4 bases and 7 bases, with 12 bases remaining between them. The CDR3 spans 13 residues. The CDR3 region is CASSGGLENEQFF. Written as DNA, the CDR3 is TGCGCCAGCAGCGGGGGCCTGGAGAATGAGCAGTTCTTC.

V usage is TRBV9 and J usage is TRBJ2-1, with 10 bases identical to TRBD2. Germline assignment: CDR1 SGDLS and CDR2 YYNGEE. Unmatched junction bases numbered 3, after V lost 3 bases and J lost 0 bases. This CDR3 is built from 16 residues. CDR3: CASSASGSGSYNEQFF. The CDR3 bases are TGTGCCAGCAGCGCTAGCGGGAGCGGCTCCTACAATGAGCAGTTCTTC.

The V call is TRBV5-1, the J call TRBJ2-5, with TRBD1 matching over 9 bases. Germline V gene lookup returns CDR1 SGHRS and CDR2 YFSETQ. This CDR3 is built from 15 residues. Germline trimming cut 8 bases from V and 5 bases from J; bases unmatched to any gene: 13. The CDR3 sequence is CASRVVGQGRETQYF. The CDR3 coding sequence is TGCGCCAGTCGAGTTGTGGGACAGGGTAGGGAGACCCAGTACTTC. Supplemented by reference TRBV5-1 and TRBJ2-5, the full variable domain reads KAGVTQTPRYLIKTRGQQVTLSCSPISGHRSVSWYQQTPGQGLQFLFEYFSETQRNKGNFPGRFSGRQFSNSRSEMNVSTLELGDSALYLCASRVVGQGRETQYFGPGTRLLVL.

This clone turned up a few times. This sequence joins TRBV5-8 and TRBJ2-5, with D tentatively TRBD2 (5 bases). The CDR3 is 14 residues long. Trimming pared 4 bases from V and 4 bases from J, leaving 14 bases between. Germline CDR1 is SGHTS and CDR2 is YDEGEE. The CDR3 spells CASSPGVRGETQYF. The CDR3 DNA is TGTGCCAGCAGCCCCGGGGTGCGCGGAGAGACCCAGTACTTC.

The chain combines TRBV21-1 with TRBJ1-4; the table assigns TRBD1, which was not confirmed against the DNA. TRBV21-1 is described as a pseudogene. The CDR3 extends over 21 amino acids. CDR3 loop: CASSNDPVWTGELSTNEKLFF. CDR3 bases: TGTGCCAGCAGCAACGACCCCGTTTGGACAGGGGAGCTTTCAACTAATGAAAAACTGTTTTTT.

The chain employs TRBV29-1 and TRBJ2-5; D perhaps matches TRBD1 (6 bases). This CDR3 comprises 15 residues. Germline V gives CDR1 SQVTM, CDR2 ANQGSEA. V dropped 2 bases and J dropped 5 bases, with 18 bases sitting between them. The CDR3 loop reads CSVERTGLGRETQYF. CDR3 DNA: TGCAGCGTTGAACGTACAGGGTTAGGTCGGGAGACCCAGTACTTC.

The chain carries TRBV5-1 and TRBJ1-1, with a possible D match to TRBD1 (5 bases). From germline, CDR1 is SGHRS and CDR2 YFSETQ. V lost 2 bases and J lost 1, with 9 bases in between. The length of the CDR3 is 14 residues. The CDR3 DNA follows: TGCGCCAGCAGCTTCGACAGACCGAACACTGAAGCTTTCTTT. Amino acids: CASSFDRPNTEAFF. The whole variable domain, filled in from reference TRBV5-1 and TRBJ1-1, reads KAGVTQTPRYLIKTRGQQVTLSCSPISGHRSVSWYQQTPGQGLQFLFEYFSETQRNKGNFPGRFSGRQFSNSRSEMNVSTLELGDSALYLCASSFDRPNTEAFFGQGTRLTVV.

This chain links TRBV6-1 with TRBJ2-7; the match to TRBD2 covers 9 bases. This CDR3 is 13 amino acids long. Germline V gene sequence: CDR1 MNHNS, CDR2 SASEGT. With 7 bases clipped from V and 5 bases from J, the junction kept 6 bases outside the gene matches. The CDR3 sequence: CASTPSGIDEQYV. DNA of the CDR3: TGTGCCAGCACTCCTAGCGGGATCGACGAGCAGTACGTC.

Regarding this clone: The same CDR3 arises from other DNA sequences in this sample as well. The V gene is TRBV20-1, the J gene TRBJ2-7; possible D gene TRBD1, 6 bases. V lost 3 bases, J lost 4 bases, and 7 bases lay in between. Germline V gene lookup returns CDR1 DFQATT and CDR2 SNEGSKA (reference sequence). This CDR3 contains 11 residues. The CDR3 DNA follows: TGCAGTGCTAGGAGGGGGTACGAGCAGTACTTC. Protein product: CSARRGYEQYF.